What follows is one T cell receptor beta chain and its context. The antigen it recognizes is unknown. No base quality information exists; no much larger clone differs at one position. Other DNA variants within this sample encode the same CDR3. This sample is part of a study of blood T cell repertoires in COVID-19 (dated by TCRdb to 2018 to 2021). About the full investigation: Collaborator samples came from the United States, Italy and Spain and covered acute and convalescent phases of COVID-19. The material from the prospective study consisted of cDNA or gDNA derived from T cells, B-cell-depleted T cells, or PBMCs. The dataset comprised deeply sampled blood TCRbeta repertoires from subjects exposed to, actively infected with, or recovered from COVID-19. The repertoires were made available in a free public database intended to serve as a resource for research on the immune response to SARS-CoV-2. Samples were obtained from the ongoing ImmuneRACE study (first 160 participants) and from some 1,200 subjects provided by 6 global collaborators. Nearly every sample came with metadata listing a de-identified subject ID, COVID-19 status, age in years and sex. Where available, HLA class I and class II types were taken from metadata supplied by the sample provider and were not determined by assay-based typing.

The immunoSEQ Assay, a bias-controlled multiplex PCR, was used to amplify TCRbeta CDR3 regions from genomic DNA. Concerning the study's data processing: Within the assay, amplification of reference gene primers was used to estimate how many nucleated cells each sample contained. To quantify the absolute abundance of each unique TCRbeta CDR3 rearrangement, sequence reads were collapsed and filtered. For each sample, productive Simpson clonality was calculated as the square root of Simpson's diversity index across productive rearrangements. TCRdb re-hosts the immuneACCESS table, in-frame sequences only. Its copies lack some clones; in the studies checked, an unresolved V gene accounts for under half of them, and the cause for the rest is not known. V, J and clone size are taken as reported in that table, and D and trimming were inferred from the DNA itself. The sample table contains roughly 250,000 clones; only one count was recorded for more than 80% of them. Around 5.5% of the sample is in the top ten clones.

Summary of the overall study and its limitations: The amount of clinical and demographic metadata varied by source and participant and was provided uncurated.

The collaborating institutions used their own protocols to collect whole blood in K2EDTA tubes. Collaborator samples were shipped for TCRbeta analysis as frozen whole blood, isolated PBMCs, or DNA extracted from either sample type. The germline V gene encodes CDR1 MGHRA and CDR2 YSYEKL. Its CDR3 holds 13 amino acids, cysteine through phenylalanine. Just CDR3 DNA is preserved here, 39 bases in frame from base 1. The V end loses 1 base and the J end loses 2 bases, and a stretch of 5 bases separates them. The receptor was derived from a human donor in a cohort sampled during active COVID-19. The rearrangement combines TRBV4-1 with TRBJ2-5; no D gene call is confident. Sequencing was carried out using peripheral blood. The bases read TGCGCCAGCAGCCAAGCCCAGCAAGAGACCCAGTACTTC. This sequence encodes CASSQAQQETQYF.